This TCR beta chain was captured by sequencing in a study of regulatory T cells in long-lasting Graves disease. Study-level results: Clonotypes that were public and shared totalled 2,500 to 3,500 in persistent patients versus over 800 in new patients.

Germline V gene sequence: CDR1 LGHDT, CDR2 YNNKEL (reference sequence). There are 16 residues in the CDR3. J was trimmed by 6 bases and V by 4 bases; bases with no gene match: 7. With regard to this clonotype: The antigen remains undetermined.

Investigators prepared the TCR beta libraries by applying iRepertoire HTBI primers and Arm-PCR of CDR3 regions. TCRdb fed the multiplex PCR reads into MiXCR, producing one record per CDR3 protein. The sample lists a few hundred thousand distinct CDR3 sequences, about 25% seen once, with about a quarter in the top ten. As to time point: persistent/refractory GD, antithyroid drugs over 5 years with positive TRAb. PBMCs provided the RNA from which the TCR library was made. The clonotype originates from a female donor with Graves disease. Source: peripheral blood mononuclear cells (PBMCs), taken when the disease was refractory, from a patient treated with antithyroid drugs. V gene TRBV3-1 combines with J gene TRBJ2-2, with 11 bases aligning to TRBD1. CDR3 in amino acids: CASSLFGQGAAGELFF. The CDR3 coding sequence is TGTGCCAGCAGCCTCTTTGGACAGGGGGCGGCCGGGGAGCTGTTTTTT.